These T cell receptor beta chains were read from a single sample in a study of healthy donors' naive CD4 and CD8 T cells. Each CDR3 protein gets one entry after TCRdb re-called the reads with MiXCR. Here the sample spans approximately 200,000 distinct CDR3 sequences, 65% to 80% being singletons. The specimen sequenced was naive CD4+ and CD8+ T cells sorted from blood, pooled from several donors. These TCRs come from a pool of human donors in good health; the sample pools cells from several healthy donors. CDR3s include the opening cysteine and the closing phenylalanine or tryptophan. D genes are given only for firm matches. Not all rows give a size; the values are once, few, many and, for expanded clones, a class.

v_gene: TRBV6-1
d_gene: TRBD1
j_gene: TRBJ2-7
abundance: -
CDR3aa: CASRTGTGTYEQYF
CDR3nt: TGTGCCAGCCGGACCGGGACAGGGACCTACGAGCAGTACTTC

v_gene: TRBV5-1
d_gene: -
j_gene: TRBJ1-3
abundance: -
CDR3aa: CASVGGPGNTIYF
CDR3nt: TGCGCCAGCGTTGGGGGCCCTGGAAACACCATATATTTT

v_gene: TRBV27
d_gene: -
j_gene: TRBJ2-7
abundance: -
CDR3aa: CASSLYAGNYEQYF
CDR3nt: TGTGCCAGCAGTTTATATGCGGGTAACTACGAGCAGTACTTC

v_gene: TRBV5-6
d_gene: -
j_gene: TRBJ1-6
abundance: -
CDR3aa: CASRTWSSYNSPLHF
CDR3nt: TGTGCCAGCAGAACATGGAGCTCCTATAATTCACCCCTCCACTTT

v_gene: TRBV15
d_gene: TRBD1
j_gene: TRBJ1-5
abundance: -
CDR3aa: CATSGRQGRRSNQPQHF
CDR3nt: TGTGCCACCAGCGGGAGACAGGGACGTAGAAGCAATCAGCCCCAGCATTTT

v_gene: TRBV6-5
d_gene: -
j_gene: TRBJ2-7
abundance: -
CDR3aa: CASSYRDTAYEQYF
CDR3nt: TGTGCCAGCAGTTACCGGGACACTGCCTACGAGCAGTACTTC

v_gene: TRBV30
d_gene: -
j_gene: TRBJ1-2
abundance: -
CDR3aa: CALRYYPYYGYTF
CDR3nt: TGTGCCCTCAGGTATTACCCATACTATGGCTACACCTTC

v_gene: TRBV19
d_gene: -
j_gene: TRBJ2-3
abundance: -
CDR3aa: CASSIGLMRSTDTQYF
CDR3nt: TGTGCCAGTAGTATTGGGCTGATGAGGAGCACAGATACGCAGTATTTT

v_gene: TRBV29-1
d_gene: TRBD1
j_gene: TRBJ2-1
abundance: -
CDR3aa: CSVTPGQAYNEQFF
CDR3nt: TGCAGCGTGACCCCGGGACAGGCTTACAATGAGCAGTTCTTC

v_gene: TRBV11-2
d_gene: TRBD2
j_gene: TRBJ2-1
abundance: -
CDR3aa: CASSPSFGREAYNEQFF
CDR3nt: TGTGCCAGCAGCCCTTCCTTCGGGAGGGAGGCCTACAATGAGCAGTTCTTC

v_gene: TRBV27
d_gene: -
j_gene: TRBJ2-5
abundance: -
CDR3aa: CASSFGPGRPQETQYF
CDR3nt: TGTGCCAGCAGTTTCGGCCCGGGACGGCCGCAAGAGACCCAGTACTTC

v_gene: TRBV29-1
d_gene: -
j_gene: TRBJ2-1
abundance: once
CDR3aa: CSVVGRTGPSYNEQFF
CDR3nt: TGCAGCGTTGTAGGCAGAACAGGGCCCTCCTACAATGAGCAGTTCTTC

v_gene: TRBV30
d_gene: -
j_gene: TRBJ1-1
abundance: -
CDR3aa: CAWSIQIRNTEAFF
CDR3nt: TGTGCCTGGAGTATACAGATACGGAACACTGAAGCTTTCTTT

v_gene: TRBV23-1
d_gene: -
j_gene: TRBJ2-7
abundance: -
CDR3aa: CASSQSKLHSYEQYF
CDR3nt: TGCGCCAGCAGTCAATCGAAACTTCATAGCTACGAGCAGTACTTC

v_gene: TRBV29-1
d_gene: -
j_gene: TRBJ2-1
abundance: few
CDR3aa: CSGGAWANEQFF
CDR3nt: TGCAGCGGGGGAGCTTGGGCCAATGAGCAGTTCTTC

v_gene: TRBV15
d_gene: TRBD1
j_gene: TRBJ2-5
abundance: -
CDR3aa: CATSRDLTGQETQYF
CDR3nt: TGTGCCACCAGCAGAGACCTGACAGGGCAAGAGACCCAGTACTTC

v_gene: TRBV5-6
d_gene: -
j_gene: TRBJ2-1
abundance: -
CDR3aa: CASSAGPSYNEQFF
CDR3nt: TGTGCCAGCAGCGCCGGGCCCTCCTACAATGAGCAGTTCTTC

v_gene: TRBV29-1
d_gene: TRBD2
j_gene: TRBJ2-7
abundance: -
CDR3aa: CSVVAGNSYEQYF
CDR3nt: TGCAGCGTTGTAGCGGGGAACTCCTACGAGCAGTACTTC

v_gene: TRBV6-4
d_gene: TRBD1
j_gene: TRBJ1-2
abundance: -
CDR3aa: CASSDSWTGIRGYTF
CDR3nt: TGTGCCAGCAGTGACTCATGGACAGGGATACGTGGCTACACCTTC

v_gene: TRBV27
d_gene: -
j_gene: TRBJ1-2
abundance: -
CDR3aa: CASSRGAFGGYTF
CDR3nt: TGTGCCAGCAGCCGAGGGGCCTTCGGTGGCTACACCTTC

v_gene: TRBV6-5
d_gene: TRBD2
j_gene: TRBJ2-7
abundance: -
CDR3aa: CASSASGDYEQYF
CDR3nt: TGTGCCAGCAGCGCTAGCGGGGACTACGAGCAGTACTTC

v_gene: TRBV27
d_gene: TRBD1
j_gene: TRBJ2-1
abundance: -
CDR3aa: CASSHIPGTGVNNEQFF
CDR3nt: TGTGCCAGCAGTCATATCCCCGGGACAGGGGTAAACAATGAGCAGTTCTTC

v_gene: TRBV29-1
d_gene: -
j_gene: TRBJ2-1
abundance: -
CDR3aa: CSVVRQLDEQFF
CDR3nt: TGCAGCGTTGTACGACAGTTAGATGAGCAGTTCTTC

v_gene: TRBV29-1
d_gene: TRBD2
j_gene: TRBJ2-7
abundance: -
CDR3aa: CSVAPGPAGSYEQYF
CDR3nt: TGCAGCGTTGCCCCAGGGCCAGCGGGATCCTACGAGCAGTACTTC

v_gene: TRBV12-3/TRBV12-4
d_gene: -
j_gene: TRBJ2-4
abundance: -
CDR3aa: CASSLAPVDIQYF
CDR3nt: TGTGCCAGCAGTTTAGCCCCTGTAGACATTCAGTACTTC

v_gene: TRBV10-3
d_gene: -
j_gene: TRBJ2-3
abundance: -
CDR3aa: CAISDGEGGPTDTQYF
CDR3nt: TGTGCCATCAGTGACGGCGAGGGGGGACCCACAGATACGCAGTATTTT

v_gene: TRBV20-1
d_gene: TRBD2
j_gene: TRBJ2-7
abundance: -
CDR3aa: CSARGLAGLEQYF
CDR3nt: TGCAGTGCTAGAGGACTAGCGGGTCTGGAGCAGTACTTC